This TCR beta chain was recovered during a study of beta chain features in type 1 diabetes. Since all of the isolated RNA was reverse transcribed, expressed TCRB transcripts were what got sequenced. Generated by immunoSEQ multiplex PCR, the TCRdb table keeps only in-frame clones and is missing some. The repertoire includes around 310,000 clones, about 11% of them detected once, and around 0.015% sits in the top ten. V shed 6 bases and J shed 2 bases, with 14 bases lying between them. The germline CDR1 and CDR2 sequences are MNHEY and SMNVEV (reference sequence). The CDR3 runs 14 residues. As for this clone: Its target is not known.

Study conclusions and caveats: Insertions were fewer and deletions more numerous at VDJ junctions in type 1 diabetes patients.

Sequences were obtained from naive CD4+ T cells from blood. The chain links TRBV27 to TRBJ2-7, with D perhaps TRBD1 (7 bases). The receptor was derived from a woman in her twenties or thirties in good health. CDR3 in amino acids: CASRRRGDAYEQYF. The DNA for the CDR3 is TGTGCCAGCAGACGCAGGGGGGATGCCTACGAGCAGTACTTC.